This T cell receptor (beta chain) was sequenced during a study of T cell repertoires in cytomegalovirus infection. Study details: CMV epitopes used comprised recently identified HLA-C-restricted ones and well-studied HLA-B-restricted ones.

A note on this clonotype: Antigen unknown.

V shed 4 bases and J shed 8 bases, with 9 bases lying between them. Germline V gives CDR1 SGHRS, CDR2 YFSETQ. The CDR3 extends over 11 amino acids. In TCRdb, the reads were re-called with MiXCR into one record per CDR3 protein. The sample lists 200,000 to 250,000 distinct CDR3 sequences, about 40% occurring once. The TCR sequence derives from a human donor in good health (CMV status not recorded). Some clones in this sample may be carry-over from other donors' samples. The sequencing here drew on CD8+ T cells from cultured PBMCs, taken from culture after CMV antigen stimulation. The chain recombines TRBV5-1 with TRBJ1-2; D not resolved. DNA for the CDR3: TGCGCCAGCAGCGGAGTGGGCGGCTACACCTTC. Translation gives CASSGVGGYTF.